This T cell receptor (beta chain) was identified during a study of CD8 T cells in ankylosing spondylitis. MiXCR, run by TCRdb on the 5' RACE reads, gives a single entry per CDR3 protein. There are about 250,000 distinct CDR3 sequences in the sample; about 20% occur only once, and more than 25% lies in the top ten. V was pared by 6 bases and J by 5 bases, with 16 bases between. The CDR3 has 14 residues. Overall study findings and caveats: Both synovial fluid and blood in reactive arthritis had previously been reported to carry some motif variants.

As concerns this clonotype: As yet, its antigen is unknown.

Sequenced sample: blood, either unsorted or a sorted T cell fraction (not recorded which). The chain carries TRBV12-3 or TRBV12-4 and TRBJ2-5; tentative D call: TRBD2 (5 bases). The source is a male donor with ankylosing spondylitis or in good health (not recorded which). CDR3 residues: CASSLGLTWETQYF. The DNA of the CDR3 is TGTGCCAGCAGCCTCGGACTGACTTGGGAGACCCAGTACTTC.